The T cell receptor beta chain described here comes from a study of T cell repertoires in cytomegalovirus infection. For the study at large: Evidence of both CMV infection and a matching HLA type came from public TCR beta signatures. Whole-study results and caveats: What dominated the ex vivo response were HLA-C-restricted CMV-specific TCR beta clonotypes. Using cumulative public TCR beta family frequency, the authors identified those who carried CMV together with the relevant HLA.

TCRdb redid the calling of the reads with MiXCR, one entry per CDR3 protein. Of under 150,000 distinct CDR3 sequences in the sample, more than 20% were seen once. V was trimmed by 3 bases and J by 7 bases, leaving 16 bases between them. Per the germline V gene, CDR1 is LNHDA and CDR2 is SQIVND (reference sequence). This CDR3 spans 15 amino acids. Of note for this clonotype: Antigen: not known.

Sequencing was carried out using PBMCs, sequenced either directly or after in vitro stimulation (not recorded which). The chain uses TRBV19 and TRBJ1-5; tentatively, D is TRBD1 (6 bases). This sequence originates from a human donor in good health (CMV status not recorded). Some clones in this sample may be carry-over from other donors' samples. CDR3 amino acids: CASSMVTGRAQPQHF. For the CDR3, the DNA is TGTGCCAGTAGTATGGTCACAGGGAGGGCACAGCCCCAGCATTTT.